This T cell receptor (beta chain) was captured in a study of shared clonotypes between healthy human individuals. General study results and limits: Sharing across several donors was seen in 4% to 6.5% of naive CD4 clonotypes.

A word on this clone: The antigen is not known.

The donor cohort consisted entirely of Caucasian adults residing in Nashville, Tennessee. The V end was cut by 7 bases, the J end by 2 bases, with 7 bases between. Germline V gene data show CDR1 as SNHLY and CDR2 as FYNNEI. CDR3 length equals 12 residues. The run depth of the assay was deep. Profiled with immunoSEQ multiplex PCR; TCRdb holds only in-frame clones, not every one. The repertoire holds some 680,000 clones, with roughly 72% as singletons. What was sequenced was memory CD4+ T cells sorted from blood. Documented subset: CD45RA-negative fraction. The receptor's source is a woman in her twenties or thirties in good health. This rearrangement joins TRBV2 to TRBJ2-3, with a possible D match to TRBD2 (5 bases). The chain's CDR3 is CASNGNTDTQYF. The CDR3 DNA is TGTGCCAGCAACGGGAACACAGATACGCAGTATTTT.